The T cell receptor (beta chain) under discussion was sequenced for a study of blood T cell repertoires in COVID-19. The overall study: Collection of acute and convalescent COVID-19 samples took place in the United States, Italy and Spain. T cells, B-cell-depleted T cells, or PBMCs provided the cDNA or gDNA that served as material.

In this sample, this clone turned up a few times. Germline V gives CDR1 LNHDA, CDR2 SQIVND (reference sequence). V was pared by 4 bases and J by 8 bases, with 5 bases of the junction left unmatched. This CDR3 contains 15 residues. Only in-frame clones appear in the TCRdb table, and some are missing; sequencing was by immunoSEQ multiplex PCR. The data show about 250,000 clones, approximately 85% seen once. The sequence derives from a woman aged 50 to 65 with acute COVID-19. This sequence joins TRBV19 and TRBJ1-6; TRBD1 matches 10 bases. The sample comprised PBMCs or T cells enriched from blood (not recorded which). Written as DNA, the CDR3 is TGTGCCAGTAGTACGACAGGGGGCGCGGATTCACCCCTCCACTTT. Amino acids: CASSTTGGADSPLHF.